These 9 T cell receptor beta chains were sequenced from one sample in a study of T cells after yellow fever vaccination. TCRdb passed the 5' RACE reads through MiXCR, listing each CDR3 protein once. The profile shows over 100,000 distinct CDR3 sequences, roughly 8.4% of them singletons. This material consisted of CD8+ T cells sorted from PBMCs, taken 45 days after the yellow fever booster vaccination. The source is a young man who received the YFV17D yellow fever vaccine.

The sample holds many counts of this clonotype. The genes are TRBV7-6 and TRBJ2-1, with TRBD2 as a possible D gene (5 bases). The CDR3 totals 15 residues. The V end lost 7 bases, the J end lost 3 bases, and 16 bases lay between the germline ends. The germline V gene encodes CDR1 SGHVS and CDR2 FNYEAQ. The CDR3 protein is CASTREGVSYNEQFF. CDR3 nucleotides: TGTGCCAGCACCAGAGAGGGAGTCAGCTACAATGAGCAGTTCTTC.

This clonotype was observed at least ten times. The chain has TRBV6-2 or TRBV6-3 and TRBJ2-1, with D tentatively TRBD2 (6 bases). Germline V lookup: CDR1 MNHEY, CDR2 SVGEGT. The CDR3 runs 20 residues. V was clipped by 6 bases and J by 5 bases, with 32 bases between them. The CDR3 is CASSRLWSEDWGESNNEQFF. The CDR3 DNA reads TGTGCCAGCAGCCGGTTGTGGTCAGAGGATTGGGGGGAGTCGAACAATGAGCAGTTCTTC.

This clonotype was counted at least ten times. The V and J genes are TRBV2 and TRBJ1-1; D not certain. This CDR3 is 12 amino acids long. Trimming removed 7 bases at V and 6 bases at J, with 12 bases between. CDR1 is SNHLY, CDR2 FYNNEI, per germline. DNA of the CDR3: TGTGCCAGCATGAGTCCCGGCGCTGAAGCTTTCTTT. It encodes CASMSPGAEAFF.

The J gene is TRBJ2-7, the V gene TRBV14; D may be TRBD2 (5 bases). Trimming left V 2 bases short and J 2 bases short, with 10 bases between. CDR1 is SGHDN, CDR2 FVKESK, per germline. The length of the CDR3 is 14 residues. The CDR3 coding sequence is TGTGCCAGCAGCCAAACGGGAATTACCTACGAGCAGTACTTC. It translates to CASSQTGITYEQYF. Based on the CDR3 plus reference TRBV14 and TRBJ2-7, the full variable domain is EAGVTQFPSHSVIEKGQTVTLRCDPISGHDNLYWYRRVMGKEIKFLLHFVKESKQDESGMPNNRFLAERTGGTYSTLKVQPAELEDSGVYFCASSQTGITYEQYFGPGTRLTVT.

The chain carries TRBV5-8 and TRBJ2-7; TRBD1 aligns across 7 bases. This CDR3 has 15 amino acids. Germline V gene data show CDR1 as SGHTS and CDR2 as YDEGEE. J was trimmed by 5 bases and V by 4 bases; bases with no gene match: 12. CDR3: CASSIATTGTDEQYF. CDR3 nucleotides: TGTGCCAGCAGCATAGCGACGACAGGGACAGACGAGCAGTACTTC.

This clonotype was observed many times. The rearrangement uses TRBV5-1 and TRBJ2-4; D not certain. Trimming removed 5 bases at V and 7 bases at J, with 10 bases between. CDR3 size: 12 residues. Looked up from germline, CDR1 is SGHRS and CDR2 is YFSETQ. The CDR3 here is CASSSQDNIQYF. DNA for the CDR3: TGCGCCAGCAGTTCCCAGGATAACATTCAGTACTTC.

This clonotype was seen repeatedly, ten times or more. The chain combines TRBV12-3 or TRBV12-4 with TRBJ2-5; a possible D gene is TRBD1 (5 bases). The CDR3 loop spans 15 amino acids. V was trimmed by 5 bases and J by 1 base, leaving 14 bases between them. In DNA, the CDR3 is TGTGCCAGCAGTCCACACGACAGTCCCCAAGAGACCCAGTACTTC. This translates into CASSPHDSPQETQYF.

This sequence joins TRBV20-1 and TRBJ2-1; 9 bases fit TRBD2. The CDR3 contains 15 residues. The trim removed 4 bases at V and 7 bases at J, leaving 11 bases unmatched. In germline, CDR1 is DFQATT, CDR2 SNEGSKA (reference sequence). Written as DNA, the CDR3 is TGCAGTGCTACCCCGGATAGCGGGAGTCTGAATGAGCAGTTCTTC. Residues: CSATPDSGSLNEQFF.

This clonotype occurred many times. This sequence joins TRBV6-5 and TRBJ2-5; 9 positions match TRBD2. The CDR3 sequence is 13 residues long. Unmatched junction bases numbered 4, after V lost 8 bases and J lost 3 bases. CDR1 is MNHEY, CDR2 SVGAGI, per germline. CDR3 sequence (DNA): TGTGCCAGCCAACTAGCGGGTGAAGAGACCCAGTACTTC. Residues: CASQLAGEETQYF.